Detailed here is one TCR beta chain. Antigen unknown. These data come from a study of T cell responses to AZD1222 COVID-19 vaccine. Overall study findings and caveats: There were vaccine-associated CD4 TCRs across spike, dominant at 160-218 and 743-854. Repertoire sampling occurred only after the peak T cell response. The donor group comprised mostly white British people and more females; the analysis possibly underestimated clonal diversity.

Method: immunoSEQ multiplex PCR; TCRdb's copy keeps in-frame clones and lacks some. The data contain about 89,000 clones, just over 85% of them singletons. The CDR3 is made up of 14 amino acids. Germline CDR1 and CDR2: SGHTA and FQGNSA. The junction had 3 bases not matched to a gene; V was cut back by 1 base and J by 7 bases. The source was peripheral blood, collected 28 days after the second AZD1222 dose. The clonotype comes from an adult who received the AZD1222 COVID-19 vaccine. The V and J genes are TRBV7-2 and TRBJ2-2, with 7 nucleotides matching TRBD1. This CDR3 is CASSLGTGSGELFF. The CDR3, as DNA: TGTGCCAGCAGCTTAGGGACAGGCAGCGGGGAGCTGTTTTTT.